A single sample is the source of the 2 T cell receptor beta chains below, sequenced in a study of human T cells and chemical hapten exposure. The time point denotes: patch test 2, 6 weeks after DPC sensitization. The treatment: therapeutic diphenylcyclopropenone sensitization with weekly scalp DPC. One entry per CDR3 protein, called by TCRdb with MiXCR from the RACE reads. The profile shows roughly 54,000 distinct CDR3 sequences, about 9.9% of them singletons. This specimen was whole blood, taken in connection with sensitization to the hapten diphenylcyclopropenone (DPC). These receptors originate from a woman aged 45-65 years with alopecia areata. Some clones in this sample may be carry-over from other donors' samples.

In this sample, this clonotype turned up many times. The chain carries TRBV6-1 and TRBJ1-3; D uncertain. V was pared by 6 bases and J by 1 base, with 10 bases between. Germline V gene sequence: CDR1 MNHNS, CDR2 SASEGT. The CDR3 runs to 14 residues. The CDR3 here is CASRAGGSGNTIYF. DNA of the CDR3: TGTGCCAGCAGGGCCGGTGGGTCTGGAAACACCATATATTTT.

This clonotype has a count of ten or more. This chain uses TRBV7-9 with TRBJ1-5; D call uncertain. V was cut by 2 bases and J by 7 bases, with 9 bases left in between. The CDR3 is 13 residues long. From germline, CDR1 is SEHNR and CDR2 FQNEAQ (reference sequence). Here the CDR3 DNA reads TGTGCCAGCAGCTTACTGGAGCACCAGCCCCAGCATTTT. It encodes CASSLLEHQPQHF.